The sequence of this T cell receptor beta chain was determined in a study of blood T cell repertoires in COVID-19. Overall study: Italy, Spain and the United States were the sources of the convalescent and acute COVID-19 samples. In each case, the material was cDNA or gDNA derived from T cells, B-cell-depleted T cells, or PBMCs.

With 6 bases clipped from V and 7 bases from J, the junction kept 12 bases outside the gene matches. The germline CDR1 and CDR2 sequences are KGHSH and LQKENI. The CDR3 runs to 15 residues. Original processing notes: Estimation of nucleated cell counts relied on the amplification of reference gene primers. Assay: immunoSEQ multiplex PCR; the TCRdb copy retains only in-frame clones and omits some. D and trimming come from the DNA, and the V and J calls and clone size come from that table. The top ten hold roughly 6.8% of the sample, which has around 180,000 clones, about four fifths seen once. This sequence was found in a man between 70 and 80 years old with active or convalescent COVID-19. The chain joins TRBV18 to TRBJ2-1; 7 nucleotides line up with TRBD2. The sequencing sample was made of peripheral blood. The CDR3 loop is CASSPGGAGINEQFF. As DNA, the CDR3 is TGTGCCAGCTCCCCTGGGGGAGCGGGGATAAATGAGCAGTTCTTC.